These 9 T cell receptor beta chains were sequenced from one sample in a study of Ad26.COV2.S vaccination and SARS-CoV-2 variants. Clones were sequenced by immunoSEQ multiplex PCR, and TCRdb holds only the in-frame ones, with some missing. In the table there are about 400,000 clones, approximately 88% of which are singletons. The treatment here: some 19 received Ad26.COV2.S at low or high dose, single or two shots; several received placebo; per-sample allocation not given. Specimens were obtained on day 63 following the first vaccine or placebo injection. Sequenced material: peripheral blood, taken in a trial of Ad26.COV2.S vaccine versus placebo. The source of these receptors is a person between 18 and 60 years old who received the Ad26.COV2.S COVID-19 vaccine or a placebo.

The J gene is TRBJ1-1, the V gene TRBV7-2; the D gene is possibly TRBD1 (6 bases). V was shortened by 2 bases and J by 5 bases, with 12 bases between the two germline ends. The CDR3 spans 14 residues. The V gene's germline CDR1 is SGHTA and CDR2 FQGNSA. In DNA form, the CDR3 reads TGTGCCAGCAGCTTAAATGGTAGGGGGACTGAAGCTTTCTTT. This gives the protein CASSLNGRGTEAFF. The full variable domain, its missing parts supplied by reference TRBV7-2 and TRBJ1-1, is GAGVSQSPSNKVTEKGKDVELRCDPISGHTALYWYRQSLGQGLEFLIYFQGNSAPDKSGLPSDRFSAERTGGSVSTLTIQRTQQEDSAVYLCASSLNGRGTEAFFGQGTRLTVV.

The gene calls are TRBV4-3 and TRBJ1-2, with TRBD1 matching 7 bases. The CDR3 has 15 residues. The V gene end was trimmed by 3 bases and the J gene end by 4 bases; junction bases not matched to a gene: 8. Germline lookup yields CDR1 LGHNA and CDR2 YSLEER. CDR3 DNA sequence: TGCGCCAGCAGCCATGACAGGGAAGGCTTCTATGGCTACACCTTC. Amino acid sequence: CASSHDREGFYGYTF.

V is TRBV18 and J is TRBJ1-1, with D perhaps TRBD1 (5 bases). Germline lookup yields CDR1 KGHSH and CDR2 LQKENI. Trimming cost V 1 base and J 3 bases, with 9 bases left between them. The CDR3 has 14 amino acids. The chain's CDR3 is CASSPQGGDTEAFF. The CDR3 bases are TGTGCCAGCTCACCACAGGGAGGGGACACTGAAGCTTTCTTT.

The gene calls are TRBV7-3 and TRBJ2-1; 8 bases are a match to TRBD1. Germline CDR1 SGHTA, CDR2 FQGTGA. The V gene end was trimmed by 5 bases and the J gene end by 4 bases; junction bases not matched to a gene: 4. The CDR3 runs to 14 residues. The CDR3 region is CASSPDRVYNEQFF. Written as DNA, the CDR3 is TGTGCCAGCAGCCCGGACAGGGTATACAATGAGCAGTTCTTC.

The chain couples TRBV15 to TRBJ1-1, with 8 bases fitting TRBD1. The CDR3 spans 14 residues. CDR1 is LNHNV and CDR2 is YYDKDF in the germline V gene (reference sequence). The V segment lost 11 bases and the J segment 2 bases; nucleotides outside the gene matches: 10. The chain's CDR3 is CASQRGTGNTEAFF. The CDR3 nucleotides read TGTGCCTCCCAGAGGGGGACAGGAAACACTGAAGCTTTCTTT. Full variable domain (rest looked up from reference TRBV15 and TRBJ1-1): DAMVIQNPRYQVTQFGKPVTLSCSQTLNHNVMYWYQQKSSQAPKLLFHYYDKDFNNEADTPDNFQSRRPNTSFCFLDIRSPGLGDTAMYLCASQRGTGNTEAFFGQGTRLTVV.

This clone came up a few times. The rearrangement joins TRBV6-6 to TRBJ1-3; D is possibly TRBD1 (6 bases). The CDR3 runs 13 residues. Germline values: CDR1 MNHNY, CDR2 SVGAGI (reference sequence). V was pared by 6 bases and J by 5 bases, with 11 bases between. The CDR3 here is CASRLGQRNTIYF. CDR3 DNA sequence: TGTGCCAGCAGACTCGGACAGAGAAACACCATATATTTT.

This clone was observed a single time. The chain joins TRBV6-2 or TRBV6-3 to TRBJ2-1; TRBD2 matches at 11 bases. Germline V gene data show CDR1 as MNHEY and CDR2 as SVGEGT. The CDR3 totals 16 residues. The V segment lost 5 bases and the J segment 6 bases; nucleotides outside the gene matches: 9. CDR3 DNA sequence: TGTGCCAGCAGTGTAGTTAGCGGGGGGGCCATCAATGAGCAGTTCTTC. As protein: CASSVVSGGAINEQFF.

V is TRBV5-4 and J is TRBJ2-7; D gene ambiguous. Trimming shortened V by 4 bases and J by 6 bases, and 14 bases separated the two germline ends. In germline, CDR1 is SGHNT, CDR2 YYREEE (reference sequence). The CDR3 is 13 residues long. CDR3 protein: CASSVDPSGEQYF. In DNA form, the CDR3 reads TGTGCCAGCAGCGTGGACCCCTCGGGCGAGCAGTACTTC.

The rearrangement links TRBV12-2 to TRBJ1-4. TRBV12-2 is reported as a pseudogene. This CDR3 spans 16 amino acids. CDR3 in DNA: TGTGCAAGTCGCTTAGCCGGGAAATCAACTAATGAAAAACTGTTTTTT. Protein sequence: CASRLAGKSTNEKLFF.